One and the same sample provided the 15 T cell receptor beta chains below, sequenced in a study of blood T cell repertoires in COVID-19. The data were produced by immunoSEQ multiplex PCR, yet TCRdb's version contains in-frame clones alone and is incomplete. Of about 140,000 clones listed, around 87% were seen once; the top ten hold around 3.3%. The source material was peripheral blood. All receptors come from a woman between 55 and 75 years old with active COVID-19.

V gene TRBV6-2 or TRBV6-3 combines with J gene TRBJ2-3; TRBD2 agrees at 7 bases. The CDR3 has 16 amino acids. The germline gives CDR1 MNHEY, CDR2 SVGEGT. Germline trimming cut 3 bases from V and 4 bases from J; bases unmatched to any gene: 10. The CDR3 DNA reads as TGTGCCAGCAGTTATGTGTCAGTGCGGGGGTCAGATACGCAGTATTTT. Translating it yields CASSYVSVRGSDTQYF.

The chain has TRBV30 and TRBJ2-7; 13 bases map to TRBD2. This CDR3 comprises 14 residues. In germline, CDR1 is GTSNPN, CDR2 SVGIG (reference sequence). Trimming at V came to 3 bases and at J to 5 bases, leaving 4 bases not matched to a gene. The CDR3 DNA reads TGTGCCTGGAGGAGACTAGCGGGAGGCCACGAGCAGTACTTC. Its translation: CAWRRLAGGHEQYF.

A single count supports this clone. This sequence joins TRBV9 and TRBJ2-1; D is possibly TRBD2 (6 bases). V lost 3 bases, J lost 3 bases, and 13 bases lay in between. Germline V CDR1 and CDR2: SGDLS, YYNGEE. The CDR3 is made up of 15 amino acids. The CDR3 loop reads CASSDGTLGYNEQFF. CDR3 DNA: TGTGCCAGCAGCGACGGGACTCTGGGCTACAATGAGCAGTTCTTC. The full variable domain, rest sourced from reference TRBV9 and TRBJ2-1, is DSGVTQTPKHLITATGQRVTLRCSPRSGDLSVYWYQQSLDQGLQFLIQYYNGEERAKGNILERFSAQQFPDLHSELNLSSLELGDSALYFCASSDGTLGYNEQFFGPGTRLTVL.

This clone was recorded only once. The V and J genes are TRBV7-2 and TRBJ2-3; TRBD2 aligns across 10 bases. The CDR3 is 15 amino acids. Trimming cost V 4 bases and J 5 bases; bases outside gene matches: 6. Germline-derived CDR1 and CDR2 are SGHTA and FQGNSA. The CDR3 DNA sequence: TGTGCCAGCAGCTACAGCGGGAGGGTGGGAGATACGCAGTATTTT. It translates to CASSYSGRVGDTQYF.

This clone occurred a few times. The rearrangement joins TRBV2 to TRBJ2-7; 13 bases fit TRBD2. The ends lost 2 bases at V and 3 bases at J; junction bases unmatched: 10. Germline CDR1 and CDR2: SNHLY and FYNNEI. This CDR3 has 18 residues. The CDR3 reads CASSEFSGLAGTDYEQYF. The CDR3 nucleotides are TGTGCCAGCAGTGAATTTTCGGGACTAGCGGGGACTGACTACGAGCAGTACTTC.

This clone was found once. The chain uses TRBV6-2 or TRBV6-3 and TRBJ2-1; 7 positions agree with TRBD2. Unmatched junction bases numbered 6, after V lost 1 base and J lost 6 bases. Germline CDR1 is MNHEY and CDR2 is SVGEGT. The CDR3 extends over 15 amino acids. CDR3 residues: CASSYWPSGFNEQFF. CDR3 in DNA: TGTGCCAGCAGTTACTGGCCTAGCGGATTCAATGAGCAGTTCTTC.

The J gene is TRBJ1-1, the V gene TRBV29-1; TRBD1 is a possible D gene (6 bases). CDR3 length: 14 residues. The germline V gene has CDR1 SQVTM and CDR2 ANQGSEA. Trimming cost V 6 bases and J 1 base, with 15 bases left between them. CDR3 protein: CSVEIGTSNTEAFF. Written as DNA, the CDR3 is TGCAGCGTAGAGATCGGGACATCGAACACTGAAGCTTTCTTT.

As DNA, the CDR3 is TGTGCCAGCAGTTTCCTCGGGAATCCTGGCTACACCTTC. It specifies CASSFLGNPGYTF. The chain employs TRBV28 and TRBJ1-2, with unresolved D. This CDR3 comprises 13 residues. Germline CDR1 is MDHEN and CDR2 is SYDVKM. Trimming removed 3 bases at V and 7 bases at J, with 12 bases between.

The chain joins TRBV28 to TRBJ1-2; 12 bases line up with TRBD1. CDR1 MDHEN and CDR2 SYDVKM come from the germline V gene. V dropped 10 bases and J dropped 6; count of bases not matched to a gene: 21. This CDR3 contains 18 residues. Written as DNA, the CDR3 is TGTGCCACTCCCTCAGGGACAGGGGGCCCCGGCGGCTTCCATGGCTACACCTTC. This codes for CATPSGTGGPGGFHGYTF.

The chain recombines TRBV10-3 with TRBJ2-7; D perhaps matches TRBD2 (5 bases). Germline lookup yields CDR1 ENHRY and CDR2 SYGVKD. V was trimmed by 8 bases and J by 7 bases, leaving 18 bases between them. The CDR3 consists of 13 residues. In DNA, the CDR3 is TGTGCCATCGGGCAAGGAGGTCCAGAGGAGCAGTACTTC. Amino acid sequence: CAIGQGGPEEQYF.

This chain links TRBV6-1 with TRBJ1-1; D is possibly TRBD1 (6 bases). The V gene's germline CDR1 is MNHNS and CDR2 SASEGT. The length of the CDR3 is 15 residues. The ends were cut back, 3 bases at V and 5 bases at J, with 16 bases in the middle. Written as DNA, the CDR3 is TGTGCCAGCAGTGAGGTCAGGGGAATGCGGACTGAAGCTTTCTTT. It translates to CASSEVRGMRTEAFF.

This clone was seen a few times. The CDR3 coding sequence is TGTGCCAGCAGCTTAGAGGGACAGGGGGCGAGGGAGCAGTACTTC. Translation gives CASSLEGQGAREQYF. The chain links TRBV7-6 to TRBJ2-7, with 12 nucleotides matching TRBD1. The junction had 5 bases not matched to a gene; V was cut back by 1 base and J by 7 bases. The CDR3 loop spans 15 amino acids. Per the germline V gene, CDR1 is SGHVS and CDR2 is FNYEAQ.

This chain joins TRBV5-1 and TRBJ1-2; 7 nucleotides line up with TRBD1. This CDR3 contains 13 residues. Germline V gene sequence: CDR1 SGHRS, CDR2 YFSETQ. J gave up 6 bases and V 4 bases, and 6 bases lay outside the gene matches. This chain's CDR3 is CASSPTGTNGYTF. Here the CDR3 DNA reads TGCGCCAGCAGCCCGACAGGGACCAATGGCTACACCTTC.

CDR3 nucleotides: TGTGCCAGCAGCCTCCGGACTAGCGGACAAGAGACCCAGTACTTC. Translated: CASSLRTSGQETQYF. The chain carries TRBV3-1 (or the pseudogene TRBV3-2) and TRBJ2-5; 10 bases line up with TRBD2. Germline V gene data show CDR1 as LGHDT and CDR2 as YNNKEL (reference sequence). Losses at the gene ends were 4 bases for V and 2 bases for J; bases not matched to a gene: 4. This CDR3 has 15 amino acids.

The chain carries TRBV5-1 and TRBJ2-7, with a possible D match to TRBD1 (6 bases). V was pared by 3 bases and J by 2 bases, with 9 bases between. CDR1 and CDR2 (germline): SGHRS, YFSETQ. CDR3 length equals 13 residues. The CDR3 is CASSYQGTYEQYF. The DNA for the CDR3 is TGCGCCAGCAGCTACCAGGGGACCTACGAGCAGTACTTC.